Presented here are 8 T cell receptor beta chains from one specimen sequenced in a study of identical twins. TCRdb re-analysed the 5' RACE reads in MiXCR, keeping a single row per CDR3 protein. Here the sample spans over 550,000 distinct CDR3 sequences, about 7.6% being singletons. The sample also formed part of further work on yellow fever vaccine responses in identical twins.

The sequenced material came from PBMCs. The receptor source for this set is a woman younger than 30 in good health.

This clonotype was recorded many times. The V call is TRBV12-3 or TRBV12-4, the J call TRBJ2-2; 7 bases are shared with TRBD1. The V gene end was trimmed by 4 bases and the J gene end by 4 bases; junction bases not matched to a gene: 6. This CDR3 contains 15 residues. The CDR3 protein is CASSSQGRITGELFF. CDR3 DNA: TGTGCCAGCAGTTCACAGGGGCGGATCACCGGGGAGCTGTTTTTT.

Ten or more counts support this clonotype. The chain combines TRBV28 with TRBJ2-1; maybe TRBD2 (7 bases). The CDR3 extends over 14 amino acids. Germline lookup yields CDR1 MDHEN and CDR2 SYDVKM. Trimming removed 9 bases at V and 7 bases at J, with 19 bases between. CDR3 DNA: TGTGCCAGTGGCGGGGGCCCTAGCTTAAATGAGCAGTTCTTC. This encodes CASGGGPSLNEQFF.

The V call is TRBV7-2, the J call TRBJ2-7; 13 nucleotides line up with TRBD2. The CDR3 length is 15 residues. Germline assignment: CDR1 SGHTA and CDR2 FQGNSA. V lost 2 bases, J lost 4 bases, and 2 bases stayed unmatched. Written as DNA, the CDR3 is TGTGCCAGCAGCTTAACGGGACTAGCGGGATACGAGCAGTACTTC. Its translation: CASSLTGLAGYEQYF. Together with reference TRBV7-2 and TRBJ2-7, the CDR3 gives the full variable domain: GAGVSQSPSNKVTEKGKDVELRCDPISGHTALYWYRQSLGQGLEFLIYFQGNSAPDKSGLPSDRFSAERTGGSVSTLTIQRTQQEDSAVYLCASSLTGLAGYEQYFGPGTRLTVT.

This clonotype was found a few times. The gene calls are TRBV2 and TRBJ2-2; D call uncertain. Germline CDR1 and CDR2: SNHLY and FYNNEI. The ends were cut back, 3 bases at V and 4 bases at J, with 12 bases in the middle. The CDR3 loop spans 15 amino acids. The CDR3 DNA reads TGTGCCAGCAGTGATTTGGGGATTCTCACCGGGGAGCTGTTTTTT. Amino acid sequence: CASSDLGILTGELFF.

This clonotype was found a few times. The chain is built from TRBV29-1 and TRBJ1-1; TRBD1 agrees at 7 bases. Germline V lookup: CDR1 SQVTM, CDR2 ANQGSEA. The trim removed 5 bases at V and 1 base at J, leaving 10 bases unmatched. This CDR3 comprises 15 residues. The CDR3 protein is CSVRDSMNWNTEAFF. The CDR3 DNA sequence: TGCAGCGTTAGGGACAGCATGAATTGGAACACTGAAGCTTTCTTT.

This clonotype was counted ten times or more. This chain links TRBV7-9 with TRBJ1-3; weak D call: TRBD1 (5 bases). CDR1 and CDR2 from the germline V gene are SEHNR and FQNEAQ (reference sequence). CDR3 length equals 16 residues. Trimming pared 5 bases from V and 0 bases from J, leaving 14 bases between. The CDR3, as DNA: TGTGCCAGCAGCGCCGCTGGGGGAAGCTCTGGAAACACCATATATTTT. Translating gives CASSAAGGSSGNTIYF.

This clonotype was seen ten or more times. This rearrangement joins TRBV27 to TRBJ1-5; TRBD1 is a possible D gene (6 bases). The CDR3 is 18 amino acids. V was shortened by 2 bases and J by 1 base, with 18 bases between the two germline ends. Germline lookup yields CDR1 MNHEY and CDR2 SMNVEV (reference sequence). The CDR3 is CASSLNRPGQASNQPQHF. In DNA, the CDR3 is TGTGCCAGCAGTTTAAATCGTCCGGGACAAGCGAGCAATCAGCCCCAGCATTTT.

The chain uses TRBV10-3 and TRBJ1-4, with D possibly TRBD1 on 5 matching bases. This CDR3 spans 14 amino acids. Trimming cost V 0 bases and J 7 bases, with 9 bases left between them. CDR1 and CDR2 from the germline V gene are ENHRY and SYGVKD. The CDR3 DNA reads as TGTGCCATCAGTGAGTCAAGGGGTGGTGAAAAACTGTTTTTT. Its protein product is CAISESRGGEKLFF.